These 7 T cell receptor beta chains came from one sample sequenced in a study of high-grade serous ovarian cancer treatment subgroups. Sequencing was performed with immunoSEQ multiplex PCR; in TCRdb, only in-frame clones are kept and a portion is missing. This sample has 4,000 to 6,000 clones; 55% to 70% occur once, and the top ten carry more than 15%. Tumor tissue was taken before any definitive surgery or chemotherapy was given. The sequenced material came from tumor tissue. Receptors originate from a human donor with high-grade serous ovarian cancer.

The chain has TRBV20-1 and TRBJ2-5, with no clear D. The V gene lost 4 bases and the J gene lost 2 bases, with 5 bases spanning the gap. The germline gives CDR1 DFQATT, CDR2 SNEGSKA (reference sequence). This CDR3 is built from 11 residues. CDR3 amino acids: CSAMKQETQYF. CDR3 bases: TGCAGTGCTATGAAGCAAGAGACCCAGTACTTC.

This rearrangement joins TRBV9 to TRBJ2-4; 9 positions match TRBD1. Trimming removed 3 bases from V and 8 bases from J; junction bases left unmatched: 6. The germline CDR1 and CDR2 sequences are SGDLS and YYNGEE. CDR3 length equals 14 residues. CDR3 bases: TGTGCCAGCAGCGCACAGGGGGCGCGGGACATTCAGTACTTC. This codes for CASSAQGARDIQYF.

The chain joins TRBV5-8 to TRBJ2-2, with D unclear. Trimming stripped 1 base from V and 1 base from J, with 11 bases between. The CDR3 runs to 16 residues. CDR1 and CDR2 from the germline V gene are SGHTS and YDEGEE. The DNA for the CDR3 is TGTGCCAGCAGCTTGCGAATCACGCAGAACACCGGGGAGCTGTTTTTT. Its protein is CASSLRITQNTGELFF. The full variable domain, with the rest looked up from reference TRBV5-8 and TRBJ2-2, is EAGVTQSPTHLIKTRGQQATLRCSPISGHTSVYWYQQALGLGLQFLLWYDEGEERNRGNFPPRFSGRQFPNYSSELNVNALELEDSALYLCASSLRITQNTGELFFGEGSRLTVL.

This rearrangement joins TRBV6-4 to TRBJ1-1, with 11 bases lining up with TRBD1. The CDR3 has 14 amino acids. Germline CDR1 MRHNA, CDR2 SNTAGT. After removal of 5 bases from V and 2 bases from J, the junction contained 1 base not matched to a gene. The CDR3 spells CASSRTGGNTEAFF. CDR3 DNA sequence: TGTGCCAGCAGTCGGACAGGGGGCAACACTGAAGCTTTCTTT.

The rearrangement uses TRBV10-1 and TRBJ1-1; D remains unclear. Trimming cost V 0 bases and J 1 base, with 9 bases left between them. There are 15 residues in the CDR3. CDR1 and CDR2 (germline): WNHNN, SYGVQD (reference sequence). The CDR3 region has the DNA TGCGCCAGCAGTGAGTCTCCCGTTTCGAACACTGAAGCTTTCTTT. Its protein is CASSESPVSNTEAFF.

There are a few counts of this clone. The chain combines TRBV5-5 with TRBJ2-7; 7 nucleotides match TRBD1. The V and J ends lost 0 bases and 2 bases, in that order; junction bases with no gene match: 2. Per germline, CDR1 SGHKS and CDR2 YYEKEE (reference sequence). The CDR3 covers 14 residues. Here the CDR3 DNA reads TGTGCCAGCAGCTTGGACGGGACAGCCTACGAGCAGTACGTC. Protein product: CASSLDGTAYEQYV.

This clone was seen more than once but under ten times. The V gene is TRBV20-1, the J gene TRBJ1-2, with a tentative D call TRBD1 (5 bases). CDR3 length: 10 residues. CDR1 and CDR2 from the germline V gene are DFQATT and SNEGSKA (reference sequence). Trimming left V 6 bases short and J 8 bases short, with 10 bases between. The CDR3 spells CSAPGSGYTF. The CDR3 DNA follows: TGCAGTGCCCCAGGGTCCGGCTACACCTTC.